This TCR beta chain was sequenced for a study of blood T cell repertoires in COVID-19. Across the study: Sites in the United States, Italy and Spain provided acute and convalescent COVID-19 samples.

CDR1 and CDR2 (germline): SGHRS, YFSETQ. After removal of 0 bases from V and 3 bases from J, the junction contained 6 bases not matched to a gene. The length of the CDR3 is 16 residues. Profiling relied on immunoSEQ multiplex PCR, and the TCRdb table lists in-frame clones only, not all of them. This sample carries roughly 300,000 clones, roughly 88% of them seen once, and the ten largest clones take 1.5% to 2%. V gene TRBV5-1 combines with J gene TRBJ2-1, with TRBD2 identical over 7 bases. The TCR sequence derives from a woman in her fifties or sixties with acute or convalescent COVID-19. The specimen was peripheral blood. For the CDR3, the DNA is TGCGCCAGCAGCTTGGAACTACCGGGAGGCTACAATGAGCAGTTCTTC. It specifies CASSLELPGGYNEQFF.